The T cell receptor (beta chain) under discussion was sequenced for a study of metastatic and nonmetastatic thyroid tumors. TCRdb called clones again from the PCR reads with MiXCR. The sample contains about 16,000 clones, 29% of which appear only once. All patients were treatment-naive before thyroid surgery. The specimen was tumor tissue. The source of this sequence is a male donor with papillary thyroid cancer or a benign thyroid nodule (not recorded which). Some clones in this sample may be carry-over from other donors' samples.

For the CDR3, the DNA is TGTGCCTGGAGTGCCCCGGACAGGGGGCTGGATGGCTACACCTTC. Its protein is CAWSAPDRGLDGYTF. V is TRBV30 and J is TRBJ1-2, with 11 bases fitting TRBD1. V lost 1 base and J lost 6; bases outside the gene matches: 7. The V gene's germline CDR1 is GTSNPN and CDR2 SVGIG (reference sequence). The CDR3 runs to 15 residues.